Following are 3 T cell receptor beta chains from one sample sequenced in a study of blood T cell repertoires in COVID-19. Profiled with immunoSEQ multiplex PCR; TCRdb holds only in-frame clones, not every one. The sample yields 350,000 to 400,000 clones, about nine tenths seen once. Sequenced: PBMCs or T cells enriched from blood (not recorded which). Source of these receptors: a woman aged 40-49 years who had been exposed to COVID-19.

The chain couples TRBV15 to TRBJ1-1; D may be TRBD1 (5 bases). The CDR3 consists of 15 residues. Germline loops: CDR1 LNHNV, CDR2 YYDKDF (reference sequence). Trimming pared 0 bases from V and 9 bases from J, leaving 17 bases between. The CDR3 sequence: CATSRDLGTHGQAFF. For the CDR3, the DNA is TGTGCCACCAGCAGAGATCTCGGGACTCACGGACAAGCTTTCTTT.

This chain joins TRBV5-1 and TRBJ1-1; D may be TRBD1 (6 bases). CDR3 length equals 15 residues. V lost 6 bases and J lost 0, with 15 bases in between. Per the germline V gene, CDR1 is SGHRS and CDR2 is YFSETQ. The CDR3 loop is CASIGGAGLNTEAFF. The DNA of the CDR3 is TGCGCCAGCATTGGGGGGGCAGGTCTGAACACTGAAGCTTTCTTT.

The V call is TRBV11-2, the J call TRBJ1-2; 10 bases are shared with TRBD1. With V trimmed by 5 bases and J by 2 bases, 5 bases remained unmatched. Germline assignment: CDR1 SGHAT and CDR2 FQNNGV. The CDR3 runs 15 residues. The chain's CDR3 is CASSPPTGGNYGYTF. The DNA of the CDR3 is TGTGCCAGCAGCCCCCCGACAGGGGGCAACTATGGCTACACCTTC.